This TCR beta chain comes out of a study of cytomegalovirus exposure and HLA in healthy donors (dated by TCRdb to about 2017). Notes on the research overall: In an earlier analysis of fewer than 750 of the donors, 276 Gb of sequence data and 100 million or so unique TCR beta sequences from about 180 million T cells were reported. All discovery cohort repertoires had been generated using a single sequencing platform. Among about 410 genotyped donors of the cohort, an average of around 250,000 unique TCR beta nucleotide sequences was sequenced per donor, of which approximately 19% were non-productive. In a later analysis, previously published TCR beta repertoires from 666 donors were re-analyzed and high-resolution HLA genotyping was added so that TCR occurrence patterns could be studied. In an earlier analysis of roughly 580 of the donors, high-throughput TCR beta sequencing was used to judge whether each TCR beta V gene segment behaved as functional or pseudogenic. A later genetic analysis used genome-wide SNP genotypes for about 65% of the 666 donors, treating that subset as a discovery cohort. HLA typing covered class I and class II loci at four-digit resolution. Donor age, sex, ethnicity and CMV serostatus were collected together with the repertoire data. The study used immunosequencing to profile the T cell repertoires of 666 subjects and linked those repertoires to cytomegalovirus serostatus. To predict cytomegalovirus infection status, the study brought together high-throughput TCR immunosequencing, statistical association of individual TCRs with disease status, and machine learning. Roughly 5 DR-DQ haplotypes were handled as single units for association and clustering, since linkage in the cohort was strong. A separate validation cohort of 100 to 150 different subjects was used in addition to the roughly 670-subject first cohort. The number of donors typed differed by locus, with 629-630 for A, B, C, DRB1 and DQB1, more than 500 for DQA1, about 610 for DPA1, and some 470 for DPB1. Rather than drawing on any new phenotypic data, the later analysis identified candidate immune exposures from TCR beta sequences and the way those sequences occurred across donors. Roughly 300 gigabases of sequencing data and approximately 84 million unique TCR sequences were included in an early release covering about 600 HLA-typed donors. The aim of the study was to test whether cataloging public T cell receptors could identify signatures of past pathogen exposure. The genetic ancestry cluster associated with self-reported Caucasian donors included roughly 84% of the roughly 400 genotyped donors. Broader findings and caveats from the paper: This cohort had only TCR beta chains sequenced, and the lack of alpha or paired-chain data limited which features could be detected. A later analysis found that TCR association rates varied across HLA loci, with DRB1 alleles showing the most associated TCRs and HLA-C alleles the fewest. Correlated functional status among segregating V segments might reflect linkage disequilibrium, but an unknown experimental factor could not be ruled out. It was suggested by the authors that the approach could potentially be generalized to other disease states and immunological phenotypes. In a later analysis, most CMV-associated TCR beta chains were found to appear HLA-restricted, with HLA associations seemingly driven largely by CMV exposure. According to a later genetic analysis, donors in an Asian-associated ancestry cluster had fewer N-insertions in productive TCRs than the approximately 670-donor mean. Presence/absence analyses assumed roughly uniform sequencing depth across donors, an assumption that may not hold. Most TCR sequences were observed very rarely across donors, whereas some public TCRs were present in many individuals. Strong co-occurrence of HLA alleles, especially DR and DQ, made assigning TCR associations to individual alleles difficult. A later analysis associated about 17,000 TCR beta sequences with specific HLA alleles at a false discovery rate of 0.05. In a later analysis, HLA-associated TCR beta chains showed more clonal expansion and lower generation probabilities than non-associated chains that were equally common. Because HLA typing was unavailable for some donors at each locus, only the typed subset was used in association tests. Some IMGT-functional V segments, including TRBV6-2 and TRBV6-3, could not be told apart with the 87-base-pair reads, so those segments were excluded. In the study, 164 TCR beta chains were listed as associated with cytomegalovirus. A cluster of highly shared sequence variants was judged likely to be a technical artifact of the sequencing pipeline. In a later genetic analysis, a missense DCLRE1C variant was associated with V-gene and J-gene trimming of TCR beta chains, and the association was replicated in an independent cohort. Several of the top co-occurrence clusters appeared to be linked to parvovirus B19, influenza, CMV and Epstein-Barr virus, according to a later analysis. In an earlier analysis of more than 500 of the donors, most TCR beta V segments appeared in productive rearrangements about 87% or about 30% of the time, broadly matching IMGT annotations. Immune exposure information for the cohort was limited to CMV serostatus. The earlier analysis of a few hundred of the donors excluded over 15 rarely observed V segments, including chromosome 9 orphons, because counts were too low. Three of the identified cytomegalovirus-associated TCR beta chains were confirmed in vitro to be specific for cytomegalovirus antigens. Cytomegalovirus status was reported to be diagnosed by the classifier with high specificity and sensitivity in both the original and validation cohorts. A further reported finding was that TCR beta sequences accurately predicted the HLA-A and HLA-B alleles for most subjects in the first cohort.

The library was made by the immunoSEQ multiplex PCR assay. For the multiplex PCR, a mixture combining 60 forward primers for TCR Vbeta segments and 13 reverse primers for TCR Jbeta segments was used. The CDR3 region of rearranged TCR beta genes was amplified from genomic DNA with a multiplex PCR assay. On the Illumina HiSeq System, the amplified TCR beta libraries were sequenced as 87-base-pair reads. The paper's processing steps were these. In a later analysis, 70 million to 95 million unique TCR beta chains were counted across the 650 to 700 repertoires, and around 10 million of these chains were shared by at least two donors. Raw reads were error-corrected and collapsed into unique sequences with a nearest-neighbor algorithm that merged closely related sequences to remove PCR and sequencing errors. V, D and J gene segments were assigned by aligning CDR3 sequences to IMGT reference sequences. For a sequence to be retained, at least a six-nucleotide match to both a V gene segment and a J gene segment was required. Rearrangements were classified as productive when the CDR3 lacked stop codons and remained in frame with V and J, and all other rearrangements were classified as non-productive. CDR3 was defined according to IMGT convention as the region running from the second conserved V-encoded cysteine to the conserved J-encoded phenylalanine. The earlier analysis of more than 450 of the donors excluded sequences that lacked an unambiguous match to a single V gene segment. In an earlier analysis of several hundred of the donors, V segments were called functional above 56.7% productive rearrangements and were called segregating when the between-donor standard deviation exceeded 5%. To diagnose cytomegalovirus status from the catalog of TCR beta chain sequences, a statistical classification framework was built. V and J gene assignment, in a later analysis, came from comparing TCR nucleotide sequences with IMGT/GENE-DB human TR gene sequences. In a later analysis, CDR3 sequences and most-parsimonious VDJ recombination scenarios were assigned using the TCRdist pipeline. A later analysis defined each TCR beta chain by its CDR3 amino acid sequence plus V-gene family, and excluded reads lacking a unique V-gene family. A later analysis removed 500 to 650 highly shared, low-generation-probability nucleotide sequences to deal with suspected cross-contamination and a sequencing artifact. For each public chain, a later analysis derived a clonal expansion index from normalized ranks of inferred template counts within each repertoire. In a later analysis, generation probabilities were computed with a VDJ recombination model fitted to out-of-frame rearrangements, and the resulting probabilities were checked against IGoR. In a later analysis, TCR-TCR, TCR-HLA and TCR-CMV co-occurrence was scored with hypergeometric tests, and a repertoire-size bias correction was applied to TCR pairs. A later analysis estimated false discovery rates by permuting HLA or CMV assignments 20 times. In a later analysis, co-occurring TCRs were grouped using DBSCAN, with TCRdist sequence similarity added in when clustering inside HLA-allele-positive subsets. For co-occurrence clustering, repertoires with fewer than 30,000 or more than 120,000 public chains were excluded, along with 4 to 6 repertoires with anomalous nucleotide sharing. The table comes from immuneACCESS by way of TCRdb, which keeps in-frame sequences with V and J called. Part of the clones is missing from these tables; in studies checked, under half for an unresolved V gene and the rest for unknown reasons. V, J and clone size are those of that table, while D and trimming were read from the DNA. This sample is represented by 120,000 to 150,000 clones; about four fifths of them were singletons. Of the sample, roughly 6.2% falls within the top ten clones.

The cohort was made up of approximately 670 healthy bone marrow donors. At the time of sampling, every cohort member was nominally healthy, though immune exposures that went unrecorded were likely present. The donor was CMV seropositive and was included in the group of 289 seropositive cohort members. Each donor provided a peripheral blood sample, and peripheral blood mononuclear cells were used for TCR beta sequencing. Genomic DNA was extracted from the blood cell samples with the Qiagen DNeasy Blood Extraction Kit. Concerning this clone: The antigen it recognizes is unknown. Nothing much larger sits one base from this clone, and base qualities are not available.

The germline V gene encodes CDR1 SGHRS and CDR2 YFSETQ. From cysteine to phenylalanine, the CDR3 is 14 amino acids long. This entry keeps only the CDR3 DNA: 42 bases, framed from base 1. This receptor was taken from a woman in her forties in good health and CMV-seropositive. In this chain, TRBV5-1 is recombined with TRBJ2-5; TRBD1 fits 7 bases in the junction. The J call may be incorrect, as the DNA end agrees better with TRBJ2-7. The sample was PBMCs. The DNA sequence is given as TGCGCCAGCAGTTTGTCTATAGGGGGCAACGAGCAGTACTTC. It is translated as CASSLSIGGNEQYF.